What follows describes a single T cell receptor (beta chain). This clone was observed a single time. Its antigen remains undetermined. Nothing much larger sits one base from this clone, and base qualities are not available. The data are from a study of cytomegalovirus exposure and HLA in healthy donors (dated by TCRdb to 2016 to 2017). Background for the entire study: An earlier analysis of 587 of the donors reported 250 to 300 Gb of sequence data and 117 million unique TCR beta sequences from some 180 million T cells. Along with the roughly 670-subject first cohort, a separate validation cohort of over a hundred different subjects was used. The T cell repertoires of 666 subjects were profiled by immunosequencing and related to cytomegalovirus serostatus. To predict cytomegalovirus infection status, the study brought together high-throughput TCR immunosequencing, statistical association of individual TCRs with disease status, and machine learning. The number of typed donors differed by locus: about 629-630 for A, B, C, DRB1 and DQB1; 500 to 550 for DQA1; approximately 610 for DPA1; and about 450 for DPB1. The later analysis used no new phenotypic data to find candidate immune exposures, relying instead on TCR beta sequences and their occurrence across donors. HLA typing included class I and class II loci at four-digit resolution. In an earlier analysis of 500 to 650 of the donors, high-throughput TCR beta sequencing was used to judge whether each TCR beta V gene segment behaved as functional or pseudogenic. Several DR-DQ haplotypes were treated as single units for association and clustering because of strong linkage in the cohort. All discovery cohort repertoires had been generated on a single sequencing platform. Among the roughly 380 genotyped donors, roughly 80% belonged to the genetic ancestry cluster associated with self-reported Caucasian donors. In a later genetic analysis, genome-wide SNP genotypes for about three fifths of the roughly 670 donors were used, and that subset was treated as a discovery cohort. The aim of the study was to test whether cataloging public T cell receptors could identify signatures of past pathogen exposure. A later analysis re-examined previously published TCR beta repertoires from 600 to 700 donors and added high-resolution HLA genotyping to investigate patterns of TCR occurrence. On average, approximately 250,000 unique TCR beta nucleotide sequences were sequenced per donor among 398 genotyped donors of the cohort, with roughly 18% of those sequences being non-productive. An early release that covered around 590 HLA-typed donors contained 250 to 350 gigabases of sequencing data and tens of millions of unique TCR sequences. Donor age, sex, ethnicity and CMV serostatus were compiled alongside the repertoire data. What the research found in general, with its limitations: A group of highly shared sequence variants was considered likely to be a technical artifact of the sequencing pipeline. In an earlier analysis of under 600 of the donors, most TCR beta V segments were observed in productive rearrangements about 87% or about 30% of the time, broadly matching IMGT annotations. V-gene and J-gene trimming of TCR beta chains was associated with a missense DCLRE1C variant in a later genetic analysis, and the association was replicated in an independent cohort. According to the authors, the approach could potentially be generalized to other disease states and immunological phenotypes. Because the 87-base-pair reads could not distinguish some IMGT-functional V segments, including TRBV6-2 and TRBV6-3, those segments were excluded. In vitro tests confirmed that a few of the cytomegalovirus-associated TCR beta chains recognize cytomegalovirus antigens. The classifier was reported to diagnose cytomegalovirus status with high specificity and sensitivity in both the original and validation cohorts. A later analysis found that most CMV-associated TCR beta chains appeared HLA-restricted, with HLA associations seemingly driven largely by CMV exposure. For the cohort, immune exposure information was limited to CMV serostatus. According to a later genetic analysis, donors in an Asian-associated ancestry cluster had fewer N-insertions in productive TCRs than the approximately 700-donor mean. The study gave a list of roughly 150 TCR beta chains associated with cytomegalovirus. According to a later analysis, TCR association rates differed among HLA loci, with DRB1 alleles showing the most associated TCRs and HLA-C alleles showing the fewest. The earlier analysis of about 600 of the donors excluded over 15 rarely observed V segments, including chromosome 9 orphons, because counts were too low. Most TCR sequences were seen in very few donors, while some public TCRs were found in many individuals. In a later analysis, HLA-associated TCR beta chains were found to be more clonally expanded and to have lower generation probabilities than equally common non-associated chains. When HLA alleles, especially DR and DQ, strongly co-occurred, TCR associations were difficult to assign to individual alleles. Correlated functional status among segregating V segments might reflect linkage disequilibrium, but an unknown experimental factor could not be ruled out. Presence/absence analyses assumed roughly uniform sequencing depth across donors, an assumption that may not hold. Because some donors lacked HLA typing at each locus, the association tests relied only on the typed subset. A further reported finding was that TCR beta sequences accurately predicted the HLA-A and HLA-B alleles for most subjects in the first cohort. In a later analysis, several top co-occurrence clusters were reported to appear linked to parvovirus B19, influenza, CMV and Epstein-Barr virus. In a later analysis, around 15,000 TCR beta sequences were associated with specific HLA alleles at a false discovery rate of 0.05. Only TCR beta chains were sequenced in this cohort, and the absence of alpha or paired-chain data limited detectable features.

Measured from the cysteine to the phenylalanine, the CDR3 is 13 residues long. CDR3 DNA is the only sequence kept; it has 39 bases, read in frame from the first base. From a lookup of the germline V gene, CDR1 and CDR2 are SQVTM and ANQGSEA. Trimming removed 7 bases from V and 5 bases from J; the gene matches leave 8 bases unexplained. Receptors were amplified or captured by the immunoSEQ multiplex PCR assay. A mixture of 60 forward primers for TCR Vbeta segments and 13 reverse primers for TCR Jbeta segments was used in the multiplex PCR. Amplification of the CDR3 region of rearranged TCR beta genes was performed with a multiplex PCR assay on genomic DNA. The Illumina HiSeq System was used to sequence the amplified TCR beta libraries as 87-base-pair reads. The study's processing was this. A later analysis counted approximately 76 million unique TCR beta chains across the 550 to 800 repertoires, and 9.5 million to 11 million of these chains were shared by at least two donors. A nearest-neighbor algorithm error-corrected the raw reads and collapsed the reads into unique sequences, merging closely related sequences to remove PCR and sequencing errors. V, D and J gene segments were assigned by aligning CDR3 sequences to IMGT reference sequences. For a sequence to be retained, a match of at least six nucleotides to both a V gene segment and a J gene segment was required. A rearrangement was called productive if the CDR3 had no stop codons and remained in frame with V and J, and every other rearrangement was called non-productive. Following IMGT convention, CDR3 was defined as the stretch from the second conserved V-encoded cysteine up to the conserved J-encoded phenylalanine. In an earlier analysis of roughly 580 of the donors, sequences lacking an unambiguous match to a single V gene segment were excluded. An earlier analysis of some 610 of the donors called V segments functional above 56.7% productive rearrangements and segregating when the between-donor standard deviation exceeded 5%. A statistical classification framework was developed to diagnose cytomegalovirus status using the catalog of TCR beta chain sequences. A later analysis assigned V and J genes by comparing TCR nucleotide sequences with IMGT/GENE-DB human TR gene sequences. A later analysis assigned CDR3 sequences and most-parsimonious VDJ recombination scenarios with the TCRdist pipeline. A later analysis defined each TCR beta chain by its CDR3 amino acid sequence plus V-gene family, and excluded reads lacking a unique V-gene family. To address suspected cross-contamination and a sequencing artifact, a later analysis removed 592 highly shared, low-generation-probability nucleotide sequences. In a later analysis, a clonal expansion index for each public chain was calculated from normalized within-repertoire ranks of inferred template counts. In a later analysis, generation probabilities were computed with a VDJ recombination model fitted to out-of-frame rearrangements, and the resulting probabilities were checked against IGoR. Hypergeometric tests were used in a later analysis to score TCR-TCR, TCR-HLA and TCR-CMV co-occurrence, with a repertoire-size bias correction applied to the TCR pairs. False discovery rates were estimated in a later analysis by permuting HLA or CMV assignments 20 times. In a later analysis, co-occurring TCRs were grouped using DBSCAN, and TCRdist sequence similarity was added for clustering within HLA-allele-positive subsets. For co-occurrence clustering, repertoires with fewer than 30,000 or more than 120,000 public chains were excluded, along with about five repertoires with anomalous nucleotide sharing. TCRdb retrieved this table from immuneACCESS and kept in-frame rearrangements only. Not all clones are present; in checked studies, unresolved V genes account for under half, and no reason is known for the remainder. For V, J and clone size, that table is used; D and trimming come from the DNA. The sample table records about 140,000 clones; over 60% of these occur just once. The top ten hold 5.5% to 7% of the sample.

In total, 666 healthy bone marrow donors made up the cohort. Cohort members were all nominally healthy when sampled, although unrecorded immune exposures were likely present. The donor tested CMV seronegative, placing the donor among the 300 to 400 seronegative members of the cohort. Each donor provided a peripheral blood sample, and peripheral blood mononuclear cells were used for TCR beta sequencing. The Qiagen DNeasy Blood Extraction Kit was used to extract genomic DNA from the blood cell samples. The TCR comes from a woman aged 55-75 years in good health and CMV-seronegative. This receptor chain uses TRBV29-1 and TRBJ1-2; TRBD1 agrees with 9 junctional bases. Input material: PBMCs. This receptor has the CDR3 CSATGGARYGYTF. Read as DNA, the sequence is TGCAGCGCTACAGGGGGCGCAAGGTATGGCTACACCTTC.